Listed here is a single T cell receptor beta chain. Antigen specificity is unknown. This record comes from a study of OX40 agonist ivuxolimab in advanced cancers. About the research overall: Age averaged around 59 years (range roughly 23 to 85), and approximately 80% were male. Past anti-PD-1, anti-PD-L1 or anti-CTLA-4 therapy was accepted, and approximately 40% had received some. Notes on the study in general: Clones of CD4+ and CD8+ blood T cells grew by week 6 at doses of 0.1 to 3.0 mg/kg.

The CDR3 has 12 residues. The V segment lost 7 bases and the J segment 10 bases; nucleotides outside the gene matches: 9. Germline CDR1 and CDR2: MNHEY and SVGAGI. The assay was immunoSEQ multiplex PCR, and TCRdb's table has in-frame clones only and misses some. The data hold roughly 19,000 clones, with 65% to 85% observed a single time. Sampling of blood occurred at baseline, cycle 4 day 1, and cycle 7 day 1. This chain links TRBV6-5 with TRBJ1-1; 7 positions match TRBD1. This receptor was obtained from an adult with an advanced solid tumor such as melanoma, head and neck, liver or kidney cancer. The sequencing here drew on CD4+ or CD8+ T cells sorted from blood, taken in a trial of the OX40 agonist ivuxolimab. CDR3 region: CASTSGQDAAFF. The CDR3 region has the DNA TGTGCCAGCACCAGTGGACAGGACGCAGCTTTCTTT.